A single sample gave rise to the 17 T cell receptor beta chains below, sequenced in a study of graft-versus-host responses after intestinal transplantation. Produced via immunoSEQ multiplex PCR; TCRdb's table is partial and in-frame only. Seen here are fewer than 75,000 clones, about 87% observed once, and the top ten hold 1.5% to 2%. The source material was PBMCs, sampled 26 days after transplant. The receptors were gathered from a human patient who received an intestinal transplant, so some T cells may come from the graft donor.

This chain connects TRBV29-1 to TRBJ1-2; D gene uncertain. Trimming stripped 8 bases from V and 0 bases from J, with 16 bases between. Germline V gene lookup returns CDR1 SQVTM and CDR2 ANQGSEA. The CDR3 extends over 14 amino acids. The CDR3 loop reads CSTKAGLSNYGYTF. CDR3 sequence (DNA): TGCAGCACAAAAGCGGGCCTTTCTAACTATGGCTACACCTTC.

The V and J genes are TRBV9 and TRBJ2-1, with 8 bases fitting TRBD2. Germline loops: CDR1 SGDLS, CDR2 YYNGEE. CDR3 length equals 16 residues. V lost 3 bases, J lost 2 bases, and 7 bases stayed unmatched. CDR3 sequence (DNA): TGTGCCAGCAGCGACCCCGCGGGGGGCACCTACAATGAGCAGTTCTTC. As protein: CASSDPAGGTYNEQFF. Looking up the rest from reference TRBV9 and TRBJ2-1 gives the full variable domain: DSGVTQTPKHLITATGQRVTLRCSPRSGDLSVYWYQQSLDQGLQFLIQYYNGEERAKGNILERFSAQQFPDLHSELNLSSLELGDSALYFCASSDPAGGTYNEQFFGPGTRLTVL.

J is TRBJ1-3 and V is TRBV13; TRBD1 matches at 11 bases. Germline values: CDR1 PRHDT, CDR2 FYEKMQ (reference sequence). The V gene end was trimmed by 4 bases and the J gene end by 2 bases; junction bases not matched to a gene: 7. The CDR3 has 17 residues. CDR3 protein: CASSSRDRGIPGNTIYF. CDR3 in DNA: TGTGCCAGCAGCTCCCGGGACAGGGGGATACCTGGAAACACCATATATTTT.

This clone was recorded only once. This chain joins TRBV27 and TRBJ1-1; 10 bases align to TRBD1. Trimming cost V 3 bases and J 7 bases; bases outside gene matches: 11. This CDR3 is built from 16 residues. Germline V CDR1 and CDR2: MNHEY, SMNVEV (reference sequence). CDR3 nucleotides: TGTGCCAGCAGTTTCCGGGCGGACAGGGGGGTCTATGAAGCTTTCTTT. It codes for CASSFRADRGVYEAFF.

CDR3 bases: TGTGCCAGCAGCGCTCCGGGACAGGGGGCCAATACGCAGTATTTT. Protein product: CASSAPGQGANTQYF. This rearrangement joins TRBV9 to TRBJ2-3, with 12 bases identical to TRBD1. V trimming: 3 bases; J trimming: 7 bases; junction bases outside the gene matches: 6. Per germline, CDR1 SGDLS and CDR2 YYNGEE. This CDR3 contains 15 residues.

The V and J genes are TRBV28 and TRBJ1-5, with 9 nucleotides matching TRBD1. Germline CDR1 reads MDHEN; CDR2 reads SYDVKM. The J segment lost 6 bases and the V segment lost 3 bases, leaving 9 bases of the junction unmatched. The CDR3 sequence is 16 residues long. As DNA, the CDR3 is TGTGCCAGCAGTTTCCGTTTACAGGGGGCGGGTCAGCCCCAGCATTTT. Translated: CASSFRLQGAGQPQHF.

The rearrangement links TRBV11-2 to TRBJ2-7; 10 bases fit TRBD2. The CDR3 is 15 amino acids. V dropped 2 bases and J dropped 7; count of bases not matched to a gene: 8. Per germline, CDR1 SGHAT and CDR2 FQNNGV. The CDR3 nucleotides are TGTGCCAGCAGCTTACGGCTAGCGGGAGTAGAAGAGCAGTACTTC. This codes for CASSLRLAGVEEQYF.

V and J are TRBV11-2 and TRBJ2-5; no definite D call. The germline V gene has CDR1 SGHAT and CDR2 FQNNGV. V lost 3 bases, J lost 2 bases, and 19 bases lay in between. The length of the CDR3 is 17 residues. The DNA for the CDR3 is TGTGCCAGCAGCTTGGCCCGTGGGCCGACCCTACAAGAGACCCAGTACTTC. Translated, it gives CASSLARGPTLQETQYF. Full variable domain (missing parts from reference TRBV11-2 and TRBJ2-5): EAGVAQSPRYKIIEKRQSVAFWCNPISGHATLYWYQQILGQGPKLLIQFQNNGVVDDSQLPKDRFSAERLKGVDSTLKIQPAKLEDSAVYLCASSLARGPTLQETQYFGPGTRLLVL.

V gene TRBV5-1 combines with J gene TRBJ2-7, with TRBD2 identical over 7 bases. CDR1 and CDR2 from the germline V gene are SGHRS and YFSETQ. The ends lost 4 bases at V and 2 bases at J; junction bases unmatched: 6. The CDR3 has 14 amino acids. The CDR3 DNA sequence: TGCGCCAGCAGCCCAGGACTAGGAACCTACGAGCAGTACTTC. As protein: CASSPGLGTYEQYF.

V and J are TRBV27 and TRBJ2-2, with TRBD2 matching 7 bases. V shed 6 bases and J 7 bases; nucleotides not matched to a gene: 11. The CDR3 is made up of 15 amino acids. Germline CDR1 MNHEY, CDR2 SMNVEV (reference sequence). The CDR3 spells CASSKGAGVVGELFF. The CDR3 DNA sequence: TGTGCCAGCAGCAAAGGGGCGGGGGTGGTCGGGGAGCTGTTTTTT.

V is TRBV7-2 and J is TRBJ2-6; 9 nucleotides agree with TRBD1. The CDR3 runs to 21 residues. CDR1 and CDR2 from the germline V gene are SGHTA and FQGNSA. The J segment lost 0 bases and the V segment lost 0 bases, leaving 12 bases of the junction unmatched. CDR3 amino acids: CASSLAGDREEAGSGANVLTF. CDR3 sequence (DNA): TGTGCCAGCAGCTTAGCAGGGGACAGGGAGGAGGCCGGCTCTGGGGCCAACGTCCTGACTTTC.

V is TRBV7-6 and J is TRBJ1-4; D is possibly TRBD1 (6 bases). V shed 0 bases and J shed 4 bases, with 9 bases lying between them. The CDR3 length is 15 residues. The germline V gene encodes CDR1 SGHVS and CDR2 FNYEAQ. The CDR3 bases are TGTGCCAGCAGCTTAGCGGACAGCGTTAATGAAAAACTGTTTTTT. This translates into CASSLADSVNEKLFF.

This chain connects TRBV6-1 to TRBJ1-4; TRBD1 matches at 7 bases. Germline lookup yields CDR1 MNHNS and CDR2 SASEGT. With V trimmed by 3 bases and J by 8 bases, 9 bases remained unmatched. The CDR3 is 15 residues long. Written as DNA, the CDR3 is TGTGCCAGCAGTGATGGGCTAACAGGGGCAGAAAAACTGTTTTTT. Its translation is CASSDGLTGAEKLFF.

CDR3 in DNA: TGTGCCAGCAGTCCCGGGACAGGTACCTACAATGAGCAGTTCTTC. Translation gives CASSPGTGTYNEQFF. V and J are TRBV27 and TRBJ2-1; 8 bases match TRBD1. The V and J ends lost 5 bases and 2 bases, in that order; junction bases with no gene match: 5. The CDR3 covers 15 residues. Germline V gene lookup returns CDR1 MNHEY and CDR2 SMNVEV (reference sequence).

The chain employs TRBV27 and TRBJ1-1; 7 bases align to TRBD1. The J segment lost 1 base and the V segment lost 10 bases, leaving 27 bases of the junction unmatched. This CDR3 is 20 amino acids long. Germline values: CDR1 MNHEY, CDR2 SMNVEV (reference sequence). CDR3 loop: CATVHYKSIPGQLPNTEAFF. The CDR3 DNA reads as TGTGCCACCGTCCACTACAAATCAATACCGGGACAGTTACCGAACACTGAAGCTTTCTTT.

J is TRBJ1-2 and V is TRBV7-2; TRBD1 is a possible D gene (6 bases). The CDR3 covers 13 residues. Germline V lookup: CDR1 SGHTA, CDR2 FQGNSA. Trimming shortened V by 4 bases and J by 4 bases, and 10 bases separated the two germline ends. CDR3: CASSSTGSYGYTF. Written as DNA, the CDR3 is TGTGCCAGCAGCTCAACAGGGAGCTATGGCTACACCTTC.

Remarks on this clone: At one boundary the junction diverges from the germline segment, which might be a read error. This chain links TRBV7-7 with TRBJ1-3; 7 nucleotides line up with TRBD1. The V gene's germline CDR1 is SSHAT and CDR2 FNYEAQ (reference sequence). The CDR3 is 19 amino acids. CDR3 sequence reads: CASSLGPRQGPSSGNTIYF. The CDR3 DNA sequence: TGTGCTAGCAGCTTAGGTCCAAGACAGGGACCGAGCTCTGGAAACACCATATATTTT.